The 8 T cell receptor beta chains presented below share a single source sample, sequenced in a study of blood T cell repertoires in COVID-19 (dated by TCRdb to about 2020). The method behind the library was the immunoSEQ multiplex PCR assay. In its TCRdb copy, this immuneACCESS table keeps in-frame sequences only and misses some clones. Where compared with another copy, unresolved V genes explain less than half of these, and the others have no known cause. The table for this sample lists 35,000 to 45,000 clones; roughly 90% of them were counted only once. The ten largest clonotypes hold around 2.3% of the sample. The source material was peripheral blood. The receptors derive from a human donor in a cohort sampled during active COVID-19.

The CDR3 loop reads CAPGGGSELAKNIQYF. CDR3 coding DNA: TGTGCCCCGGGAGGGGGCTCGGAATTAGCCAAAAACATTCAGTACTTC. The chain is built from TRBV6-4 and TRBJ2-4, with D tentatively TRBD2 (8 bases). Germline CDR1 reads MRHNA; CDR2 reads SNTAGT. V lost 11 bases, J lost 0 bases, and 20 bases lay in between. The CDR3 is 16 residues long.

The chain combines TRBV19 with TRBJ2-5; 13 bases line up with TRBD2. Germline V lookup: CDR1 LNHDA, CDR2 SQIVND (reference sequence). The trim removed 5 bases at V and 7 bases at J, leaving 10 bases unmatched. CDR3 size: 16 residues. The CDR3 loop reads CASSPGLAGDQATQYF. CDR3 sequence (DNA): TGTGCCAGTAGTCCAGGACTAGCGGGGGACCAGGCGACCCAGTACTTC.

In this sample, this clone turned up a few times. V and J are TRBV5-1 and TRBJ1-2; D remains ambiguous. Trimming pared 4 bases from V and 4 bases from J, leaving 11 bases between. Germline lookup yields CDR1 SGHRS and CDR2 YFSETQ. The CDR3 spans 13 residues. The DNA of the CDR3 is TGCGCCAGCAGCCCTTCAACCAGCTATGGCTACACCTTC. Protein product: CASSPSTSYGYTF.

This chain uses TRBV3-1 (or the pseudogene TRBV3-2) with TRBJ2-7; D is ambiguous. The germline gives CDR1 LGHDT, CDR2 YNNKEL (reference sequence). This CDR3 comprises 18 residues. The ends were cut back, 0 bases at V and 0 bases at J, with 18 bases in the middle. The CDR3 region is CASSQDPPRTSYSYEQYF. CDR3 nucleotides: TGTGCCAGCAGCCAAGATCCCCCGAGAACCTCCTACTCCTACGAGCAGTACTTC.

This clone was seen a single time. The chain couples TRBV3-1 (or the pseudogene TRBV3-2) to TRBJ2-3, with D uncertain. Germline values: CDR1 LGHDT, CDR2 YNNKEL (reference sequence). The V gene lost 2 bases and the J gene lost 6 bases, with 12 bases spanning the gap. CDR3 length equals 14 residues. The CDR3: CASSQRGVGDTQYF. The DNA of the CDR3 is TGTGCCAGCAGCCAACGAGGAGTAGGTGATACGCAGTATTTT.

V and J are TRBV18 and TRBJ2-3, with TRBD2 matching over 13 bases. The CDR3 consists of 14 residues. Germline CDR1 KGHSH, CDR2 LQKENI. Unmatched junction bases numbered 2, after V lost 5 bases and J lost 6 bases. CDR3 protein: CASSTSGGADTQYF. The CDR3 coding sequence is TGTGCCAGCTCAACTAGCGGGGGGGCCGATACGCAGTATTTT.

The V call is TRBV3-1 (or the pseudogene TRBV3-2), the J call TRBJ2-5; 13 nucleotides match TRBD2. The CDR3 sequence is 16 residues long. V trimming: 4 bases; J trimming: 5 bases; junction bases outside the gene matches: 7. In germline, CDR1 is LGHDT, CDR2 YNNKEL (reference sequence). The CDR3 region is CASSPTSGGALETQYF. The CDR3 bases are TGTGCCAGCAGCCCAACTAGCGGGGGGGCCTTGGAGACCCAGTACTTC.

The DNA for the CDR3 is TGTGCCAGCAGCTCCAGCGGGGGGACCACAGATACGCAGTATTTT. Translated, it gives CASSSSGGTTDTQYF. The chain links TRBV7-8 to TRBJ2-3, with TRBD2 matching over 9 bases. The CDR3 length is 15 residues. Germline CDR1 is SGHVS and CDR2 is FQNEAQ. Trimming removed 4 bases from V and 2 bases from J; junction bases left unmatched: 4. Full variable domain (outside the CDR3, taken from reference TRBV7-8 and TRBJ2-3): GAGVSQSPRYKVAKRGQDVALRCDPISGHVSLFWYQQALGQGPEFLTYFQNEAQLDKSGLPSDRFFAERPEGSVSTLKIQRTQQEDSAVYLCASSSSGGTTDTQYFGPGTRLTVL.